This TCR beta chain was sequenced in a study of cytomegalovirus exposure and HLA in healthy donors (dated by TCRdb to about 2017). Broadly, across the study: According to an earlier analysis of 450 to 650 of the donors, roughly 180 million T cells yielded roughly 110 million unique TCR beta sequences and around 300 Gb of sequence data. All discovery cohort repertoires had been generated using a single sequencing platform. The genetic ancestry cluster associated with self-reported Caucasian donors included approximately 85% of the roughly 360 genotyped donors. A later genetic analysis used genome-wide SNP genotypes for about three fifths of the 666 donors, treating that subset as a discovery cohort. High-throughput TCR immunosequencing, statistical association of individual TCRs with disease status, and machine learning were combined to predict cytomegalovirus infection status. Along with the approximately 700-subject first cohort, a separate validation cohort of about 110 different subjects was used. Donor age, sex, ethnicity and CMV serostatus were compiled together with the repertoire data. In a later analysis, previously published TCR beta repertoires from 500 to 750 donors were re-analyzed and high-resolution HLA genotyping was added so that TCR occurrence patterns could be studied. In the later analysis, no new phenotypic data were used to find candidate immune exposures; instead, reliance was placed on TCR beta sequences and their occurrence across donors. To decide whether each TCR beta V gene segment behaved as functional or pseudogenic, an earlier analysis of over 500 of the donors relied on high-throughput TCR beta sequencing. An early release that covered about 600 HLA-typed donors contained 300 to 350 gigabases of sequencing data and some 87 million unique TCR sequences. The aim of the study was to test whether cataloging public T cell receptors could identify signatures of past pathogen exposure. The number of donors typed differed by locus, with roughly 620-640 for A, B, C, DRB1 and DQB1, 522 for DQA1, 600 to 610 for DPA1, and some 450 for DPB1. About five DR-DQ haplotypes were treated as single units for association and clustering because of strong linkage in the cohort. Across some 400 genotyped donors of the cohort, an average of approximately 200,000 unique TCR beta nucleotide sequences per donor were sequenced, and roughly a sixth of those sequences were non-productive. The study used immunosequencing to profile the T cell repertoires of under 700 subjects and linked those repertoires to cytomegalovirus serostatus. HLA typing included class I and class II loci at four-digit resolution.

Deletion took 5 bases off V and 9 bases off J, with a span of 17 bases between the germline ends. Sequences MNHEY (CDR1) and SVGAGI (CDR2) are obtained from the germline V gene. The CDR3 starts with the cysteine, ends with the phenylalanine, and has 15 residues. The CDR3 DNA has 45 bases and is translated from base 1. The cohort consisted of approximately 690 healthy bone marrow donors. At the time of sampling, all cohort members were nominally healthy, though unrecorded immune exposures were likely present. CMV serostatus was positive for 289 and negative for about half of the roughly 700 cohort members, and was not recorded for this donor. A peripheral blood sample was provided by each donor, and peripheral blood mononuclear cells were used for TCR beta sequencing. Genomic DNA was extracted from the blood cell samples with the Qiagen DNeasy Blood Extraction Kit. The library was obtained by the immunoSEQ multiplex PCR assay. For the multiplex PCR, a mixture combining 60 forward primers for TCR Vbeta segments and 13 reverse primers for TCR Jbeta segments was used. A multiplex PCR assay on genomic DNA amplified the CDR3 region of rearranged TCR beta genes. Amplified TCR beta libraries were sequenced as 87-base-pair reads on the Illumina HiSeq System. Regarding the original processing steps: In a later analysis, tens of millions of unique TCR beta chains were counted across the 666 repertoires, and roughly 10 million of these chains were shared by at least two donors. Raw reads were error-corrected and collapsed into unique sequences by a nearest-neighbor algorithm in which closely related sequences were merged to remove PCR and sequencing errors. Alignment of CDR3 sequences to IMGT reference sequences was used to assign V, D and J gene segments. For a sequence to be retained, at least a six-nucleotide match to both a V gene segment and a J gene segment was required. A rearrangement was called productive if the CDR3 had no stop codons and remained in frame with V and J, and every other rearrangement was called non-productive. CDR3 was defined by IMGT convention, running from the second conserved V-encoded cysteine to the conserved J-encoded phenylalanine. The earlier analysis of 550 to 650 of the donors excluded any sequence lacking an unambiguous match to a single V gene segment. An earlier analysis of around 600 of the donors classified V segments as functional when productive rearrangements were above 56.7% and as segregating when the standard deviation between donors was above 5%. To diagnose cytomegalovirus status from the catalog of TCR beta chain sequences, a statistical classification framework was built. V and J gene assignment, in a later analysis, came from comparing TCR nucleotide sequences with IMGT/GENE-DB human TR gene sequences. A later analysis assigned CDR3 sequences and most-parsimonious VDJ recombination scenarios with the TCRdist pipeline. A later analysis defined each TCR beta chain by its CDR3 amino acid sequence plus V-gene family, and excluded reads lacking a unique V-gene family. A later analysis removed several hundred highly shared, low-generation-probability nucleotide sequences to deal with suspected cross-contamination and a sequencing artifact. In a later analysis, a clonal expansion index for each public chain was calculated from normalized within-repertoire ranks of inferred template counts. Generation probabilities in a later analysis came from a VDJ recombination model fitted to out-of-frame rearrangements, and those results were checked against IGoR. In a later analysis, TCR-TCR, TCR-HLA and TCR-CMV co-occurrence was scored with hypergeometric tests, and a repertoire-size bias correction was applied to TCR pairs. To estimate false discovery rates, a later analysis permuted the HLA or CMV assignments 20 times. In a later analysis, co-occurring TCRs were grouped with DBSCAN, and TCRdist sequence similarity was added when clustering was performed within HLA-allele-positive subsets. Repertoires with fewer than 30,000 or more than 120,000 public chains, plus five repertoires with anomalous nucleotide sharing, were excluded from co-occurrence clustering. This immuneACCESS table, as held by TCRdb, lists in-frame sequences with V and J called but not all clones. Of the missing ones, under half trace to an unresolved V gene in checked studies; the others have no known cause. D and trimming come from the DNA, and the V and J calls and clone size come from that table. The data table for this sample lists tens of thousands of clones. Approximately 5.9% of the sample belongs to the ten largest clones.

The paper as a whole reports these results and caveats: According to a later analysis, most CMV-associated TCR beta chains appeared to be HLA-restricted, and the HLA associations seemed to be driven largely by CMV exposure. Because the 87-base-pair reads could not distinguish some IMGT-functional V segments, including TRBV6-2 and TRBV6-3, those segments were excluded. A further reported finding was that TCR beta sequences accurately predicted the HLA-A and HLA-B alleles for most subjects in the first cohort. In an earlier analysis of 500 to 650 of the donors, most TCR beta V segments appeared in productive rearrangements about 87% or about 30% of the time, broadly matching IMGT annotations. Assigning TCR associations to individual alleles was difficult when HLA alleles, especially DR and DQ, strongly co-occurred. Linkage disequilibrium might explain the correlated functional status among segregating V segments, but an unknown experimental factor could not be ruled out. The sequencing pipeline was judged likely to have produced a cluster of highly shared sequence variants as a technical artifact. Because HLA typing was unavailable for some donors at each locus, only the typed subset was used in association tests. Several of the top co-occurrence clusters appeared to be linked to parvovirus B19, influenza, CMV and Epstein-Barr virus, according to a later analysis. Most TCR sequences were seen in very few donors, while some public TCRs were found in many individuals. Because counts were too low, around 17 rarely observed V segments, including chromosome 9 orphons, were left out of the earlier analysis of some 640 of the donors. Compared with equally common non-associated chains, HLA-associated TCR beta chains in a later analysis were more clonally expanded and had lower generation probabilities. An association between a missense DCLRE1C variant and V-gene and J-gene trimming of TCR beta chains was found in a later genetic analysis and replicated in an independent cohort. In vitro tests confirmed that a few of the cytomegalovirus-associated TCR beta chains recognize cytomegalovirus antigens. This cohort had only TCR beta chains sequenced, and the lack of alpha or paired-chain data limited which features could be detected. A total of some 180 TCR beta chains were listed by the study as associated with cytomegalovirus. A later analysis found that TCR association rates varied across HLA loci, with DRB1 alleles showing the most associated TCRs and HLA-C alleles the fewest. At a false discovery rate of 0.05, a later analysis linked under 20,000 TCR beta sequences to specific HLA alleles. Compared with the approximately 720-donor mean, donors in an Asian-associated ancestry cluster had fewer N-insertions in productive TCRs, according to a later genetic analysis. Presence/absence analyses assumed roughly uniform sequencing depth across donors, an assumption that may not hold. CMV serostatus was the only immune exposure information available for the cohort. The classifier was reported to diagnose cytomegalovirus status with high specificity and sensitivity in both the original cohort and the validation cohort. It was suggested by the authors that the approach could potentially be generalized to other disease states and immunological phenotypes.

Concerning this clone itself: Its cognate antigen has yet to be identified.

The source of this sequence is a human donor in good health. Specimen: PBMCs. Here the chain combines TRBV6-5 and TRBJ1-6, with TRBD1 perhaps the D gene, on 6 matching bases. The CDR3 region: CASSLDSTGGSPLHF. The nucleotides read TGTGCCAGCAGTCTCGATTCGACAGGAGGTTCACCCCTCCACTTT.